The T cell receptor (beta chain) under discussion was sequenced for a study of blood T cell repertoires in COVID-19. Using immunoSEQ multiplex PCR, the repertoire was profiled, and TCRdb retains in-frame clones only, with some absent. The top ten hold around 1.8% of the sample, which has around 240,000 clones, around 80% seen once. Material: peripheral blood. The sequence was obtained from a woman over 75 with acute or convalescent COVID-19.

Written as DNA, the CDR3 is TGTGCCAGCAGCTTAGGGGCAGGGGTTAACTATGGCTACACCTTC. Translated, it gives CASSLGAGVNYGYTF. The chain recombines TRBV13 with TRBJ1-2; a weak D match, TRBD1 (6 bases). Germline CDR1 PRHDT, CDR2 FYEKMQ (reference sequence). CDR3 size: 15 residues. V was shortened by 0 bases and J by 1 base, with 9 bases between the two germline ends. Full variable domain (remainder filled in from reference TRBV13 and TRBJ1-2): AAGVIQSPRHLIKEKRETATLKCYPIPRHDTVYWYQQGPGQDPQFLISFYEKMQSDKGSIPDRFSAQQFSDYHSELNMSSLELGDSALYFCASSLGAGVNYGYTFGSGTRLTVV.